Sequencing of this T cell receptor (beta chain) was carried out in a study of identifying expanded T cells in peripheral blood. Findings and caveats of the study: Clone count variance between roughly 2-week samples rose with total template count. Roughly 1.2 clones differed between technical replicates, versus around 15 and 19 over time.

Sequenced by immunoSEQ multiplex PCR; TCRdb stores in-frame clones only, minus some. The sample yields 90,000 or so clones, around 85% seen once. No infections or other immune events were documented during collection. The CDR3 consists of 15 residues. The V end was cut by 6 bases, the J end by 5 bases, with 19 bases between. The germline V gene encodes CDR1 MNHNY and CDR2 SVGAGI (reference sequence). As concerns this clone: Its antigen remains unknown.

The TCR comes from a person aged 18 to 69 in good health. Input material: blood. The chain recombines TRBV6-6 with TRBJ1-2, with D possibly TRBD1 on 5 matching bases. The CDR3 coding sequence is TGTGCCAGCAGCTACCCCGGGCAGACAGTATATGGCTACACCTTC. Translation: CASSYPGQTVYGYTF.